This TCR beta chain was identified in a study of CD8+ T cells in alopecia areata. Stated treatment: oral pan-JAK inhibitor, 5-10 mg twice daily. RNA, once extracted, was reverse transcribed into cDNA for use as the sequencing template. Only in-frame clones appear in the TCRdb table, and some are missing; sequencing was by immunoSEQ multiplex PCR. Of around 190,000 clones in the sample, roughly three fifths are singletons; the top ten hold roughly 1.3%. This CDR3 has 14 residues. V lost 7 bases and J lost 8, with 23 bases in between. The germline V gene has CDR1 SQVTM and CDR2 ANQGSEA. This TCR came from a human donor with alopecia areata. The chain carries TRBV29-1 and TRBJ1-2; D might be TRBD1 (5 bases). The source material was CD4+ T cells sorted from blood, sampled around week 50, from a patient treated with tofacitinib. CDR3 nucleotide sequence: TGCAGCGCAGTTAATCAGGGTGGTTCAGAAGGCTACACCTTC. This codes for CSAVNQGGSEGYTF. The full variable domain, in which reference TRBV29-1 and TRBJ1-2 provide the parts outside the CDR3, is SAVISQKPSRDICQRGTSLTIQCQVDSQVTMMFWYRQQPGQSLTLIATANQGSEATYESGFVIDKFPISRPNLTFSTLTVSNMSPEDSSIYLCSAVNQGGSEGYTFGSGTRLTVV.